These T cell receptor beta chains were read from a single sample in a study of technical replicates of blood from a handful of donors. The table came from immunoSEQ multiplex PCR; TCRdb's copy has only in-frame clones and leaves some out. The sample lists approximately 99,000 clones, around 96% occurring once. Sequenced: T cells isolated from PBMCs. The receptors originated from a human donor in good health. The CDR3 runs from the conserved cysteine through the conserved F or W. Each record gives: clone size, V gene, J gene, D gene, CDR3 protein, CDR3 DNA. The D gene is left open where the match is weak. Some rows have no size entry. The others give once, few or many, or a class for an expanded clone.

.	TRBV30	TRBJ2-1	.	CARGLVSSYNEQFF	TGTGCCCGAGGCCTAGTAAGCTCCTACAATGAGCAGTTCTTC
.	TRBV7-8	TRBJ2-7	TRBD2	CASSRLTSGRPSSYEQYF	TGTGCCAGCAGCCGGTTGACTAGCGGGAGGCCCAGCTCCTACGAGCAGTACTTC
.	TRBV18	TRBJ2-4	TRBD2	CASSTGTSGYF	TGTGCCAGCTCAACCGGGACTAGCGGGTACTTC
.	TRBV5-1	TRBJ1-1	.	CASSFAGDTEAFF	TGCGCCAGCAGCTTTGCGGGGGACACTGAAGCTTTCTTT
.	TRBV11-3	TRBJ2-7	.	CASSLVTGSVEQYF	TGTGCCAGCAGCCTGGTCACAGGGTCGGTGGAGCAGTACTTC
.	TRBV10-1	TRBJ2-1	TRBD2	CASSVHPGLAVNEQFF	TGCGCCAGCAGTGTACACCCGGGACTAGCGGTCAATGAGCAGTTCTTC
.	TRBV5-6	TRBJ2-5	.	CASSPSRLRGETQYF	TGTGCCAGCAGCCCCTCCCGGTTGAGAGGAGAGACCCAGTACTTC
.	TRBV21-1	TRBJ2-7	.	CASRLAEGSSYEQYF	TGTGCCAGCAGACTAGCGGAGGGAAGCTCCTACGAGCAGTACTTC
.	TRBV6-1	TRBJ2-1	.	CASSEPAGAYEQFF	TGTGCCAGCAGTGAACCGGCGGGGGCATATGAGCAGTTCTTC
.	TRBV5-5	TRBJ2-7	.	CASSLRDRSGRFGYEQYF	TGTGCCAGCAGCCTCCGGGACAGGAGCGGGAGGTTTGGGTACGAGCAGTACTTC
.	TRBV27	TRBJ2-7	.	CASSLSFRGSYEQYF	TGTGCCAGCAGTTTATCCTTTCGGGGCTCCTACGAGCAGTACTTC
.	TRBV30	TRBJ1-1	TRBD1	CAWTTGAGTEAFF	TGTGCCTGGACTACAGGGGCAGGTACTGAAGCTTTCTTT
few	TRBV10-3	TRBJ2-7	TRBD1	CAISTRQGGNEQYF	TGTGCCATCAGTACACGACAGGGGGGAAACGAGCAGTACTTC
.	TRBV7-2	TRBJ2-2	.	CASSSRRGSNTGELFF	TGTGCCAGCAGCTCCAGAAGGGGATCGAACACCGGGGAGCTGTTTTTT
.	TRBV15	TRBJ2-1	.	CATSRDLPRTGIF	TGTGCCACCAGCAGAGATCTGCCCAGGACTGGTATCTTC
.	TRBV7-6	TRBJ2-3	.	CASSFITDTQYF	TGTGCCAGCAGCTTTATCACAGATACGCAGTATTTT
.	TRBV29-1	TRBJ2-3	TRBD1	CSVDTGQGADTQYF	TGCAGCGTAGACACTGGGCAGGGGGCTGATACGCAGTATTTT
.	TRBV7-6	TRBJ2-7	.	CASSLGRTYEQYF	TGTGCCAGCAGCTTAGGGCGGACCTACGAGCAGTACTTC
.	TRBV9	TRBJ2-6	TRBD1	CASSAPITGQGDVLTF	TGTGCCAGCAGCGCCCCGATAACGGGACAGGGAGACGTCCTGACTTTC
.	TRBV6-6	TRBJ1-1	.	CASSYSSSTEAFF	TGTGCCAGCAGTTACTCCTCGTCCACTGAAGCTTTCTTT
.	TRBV15	TRBJ1-5	.	CATRFGRGNQPQHF	TGTGCCACCAGGTTCGGGCGGGGGAATCAGCCCCAGCATTTT
.	TRBV15	TRBJ2-7	TRBD1	CATAQGSGYEQYF	TGTGCCACTGCACAGGGGTCTGGCTACGAGCAGTACTTC
.	TRBV4-1	TRBJ2-2	TRBD2	CASSLLAGATGELFF	TGCGCCAGCAGCTTACTAGCGGGAGCCACCGGGGAGCTGTTTTTT
.	TRBV6-1	TRBJ2-7	.	CASSEEGGYEQYF	TGTGCCAGCAGTGAAGAGGGAGGCTACGAGCAGTACTTC
few	TRBV7-2	TRBJ2-2	.	CAAGGSTNTGELFF	TGTGCCGCCGGGGGAAGTACGAACACCGGGGAGCTGTTTTTT